These 29 T cell receptor beta chains share one sample of origin, sequenced in a study of T cells in Graves' hyperthyroidism and ophthalmopathy. Researchers amplified the TCR beta CDR3 regions from RNA transcripts. The primer set for the first-round RT-PCR of the TCR CDR3 was HTBI. TCRdb re-derived calls from the multiplex PCR reads in MiXCR, one entry per CDR3 protein. The data contain about 550,000 distinct CDR3 sequences, less than 25% of them singletons. The source material was blood. These receptors were obtained from a man younger than 35 with Graves' hyperthyroidism.

In this sample, this clonotype turned up once. The V and J genes are TRBV2 and TRBJ1-1; 7 bases align to TRBD1. CDR3 length: 14 residues. V was clipped by 6 bases and J by 3 bases; unmatched bases: 7. Germline-derived CDR1 and CDR2 are SNHLY and FYNNEI. CDR3 nucleotides: TGTGCCAGCAGCGTTATGACAGGGTACACTGAAGCTTTCTTT. Protein product: CASSVMTGYTEAFF.

This clonotype showed up just a few times. The V and J genes are TRBV18 and TRBJ2-5, with no clear D. Germline CDR1 and CDR2: KGHSH and LQKENI. CDR3 length equals 14 residues. Trimming took off 2 bases at V and 7 bases at J, with 14 bases between the two ends. CDR3 sequence (DNA): TGTGCCAGCTCACCAGGTGTCACACGCGGGACCCAGTACTTC. It encodes CASSPGVTRGTQYF.

There are a few counts of this clonotype. V usage is TRBV20-1 and J usage is TRBJ2-5, with D hard to call. The V and J ends lost 3 bases and 0 bases respectively, with 2 bases between them. This CDR3 is 11 amino acids long. Germline V lookup: CDR1 DFQATT, CDR2 SNEGSKA (reference sequence). This CDR3 reads CSASHQETQYF. CDR3 DNA sequence: TGCAGTGCTAGCCACCAAGAGACCCAGTACTTC.

This clonotype was counted a single time. DNA for the CDR3: TGTGCCAGCAGCTCTAGCGGGAGCAGTTACGAGCAGTACTTC. Its translation: CASSSSGSSYEQYF. V is TRBV12-3 or TRBV12-4 and J is TRBJ2-7; 10 positions match TRBD2. The CDR3 is 14 residues long. V trimming: 6 bases; J trimming: 4 bases; junction bases outside the gene matches: 6.

This clonotype was detected only a few times. The chain carries TRBV30 and TRBJ2-5; D remains ambiguous. V dropped 3 bases and J dropped 2 bases, with 7 bases sitting between them. Looked up from germline, CDR1 is GTSNPN and CDR2 is SVGIG (reference sequence). This CDR3 has 12 residues. The CDR3 sequence is CAWRRSQETQYF. The CDR3 DNA reads TGTGCCTGGAGACGCAGTCAAGAGACCCAGTACTTC.

V is TRBV20-1 and J is TRBJ1-5, with 9 bases identical to TRBD1. This CDR3 contains 13 residues. Germline CDR1 DFQATT, CDR2 SNEGSKA (reference sequence). V lost 1 base and J lost 16; bases outside the gene matches: 11. CDR3 in DNA: TGCAGTGCTAGAGGGGGACAGGGAAATTTGGGCCATTTT. It codes for CSARGGQGNLGHF.

The chain joins TRBV2 to TRBJ1-2; TRBD1 is a possible D gene (6 bases). V was trimmed by 6 bases and J by 4 bases, leaving 18 bases between them. The CDR3 has 15 amino acids. Germline loops: CDR1 SNHLY, CDR2 FYNNEI. The CDR3 here is CASSLAGRGAYGYTF. Written as DNA, the CDR3 is TGTGCCAGCAGCCTAGCCGGACGGGGGGCCTATGGCTACACCTTC.

Ten or more counts support this clonotype. This chain links TRBV27 with TRBJ2-7, with 7 bases matching TRBD1. Unmatched junction bases numbered 10, after V lost 4 bases and J lost 4 bases. The CDR3 has 15 residues. Germline CDR1 and CDR2: MNHEY and SMNVEV (reference sequence). The CDR3 protein is CASSWGTAQDYEQYF. The CDR3, as DNA: TGTGCCAGCAGTTGGGGGACAGCGCAAGATTACGAGCAGTACTTC.

This clonotype was seen repeatedly, ten times or more. CDR3 in amino acids: CATSREGRGRRAFF. In nucleotides, the CDR3 is TGTGCCACCAGCAGAGAGGGCAGGGGGCGCAGAGCTTTCTTT. The chain recombines TRBV15 with TRBJ1-1; 8 positions match TRBD1. Trimming at V came to 0 bases and at J to 10 bases, leaving 7 bases not matched to a gene. Germline loops: CDR1 LNHNV, CDR2 YYDKDF (reference sequence). This CDR3 has 14 amino acids.

This chain links TRBV5-1 with TRBJ2-7, with 9 bases fitting TRBD1. The length of the CDR3 is 15 residues. After removal of 4 bases from V and 2 bases from J, the junction contained 7 bases not matched to a gene. Germline V gene sequence: CDR1 SGHRS, CDR2 YFSETQ. CDR3 loop: CASSGTGKNPYEQYF. The CDR3 coding sequence is TGCGCCAGCAGCGGGACAGGGAAAAATCCCTACGAGCAGTACTTC.

This clonotype occurred many times. The chain has TRBV12-3 or TRBV12-4 and TRBJ1-2; D gene uncertain. The CDR3 sequence is 14 residues long. V lost 5 bases to trimming and J lost 7 bases, with 17 bases between them. CDR3 DNA sequence: TGTGCCAGCAGTATACATGGAGGACTTAGTGGCTACACCTTC. Translation gives CASSIHGGLSGYTF.

V usage is TRBV11-1 and J usage is TRBJ2-2; D ambiguous. The germline CDR1 and CDR2 sequences are SGHAT and FQDESV (reference sequence). The ends were cut back, 5 bases at V and 2 bases at J, with 24 bases in the middle. This CDR3 contains 19 residues. The CDR3 here is CASSNTPTGLIYNTGELFF. CDR3 coding DNA: TGTGCCAGCAGCAACACCCCTACGGGCCTCATCTATAACACCGGGGAGCTGTTTTTT.

This clonotype was seen many times. The genes are TRBV6-2 or TRBV6-3 and TRBJ1-2, with 7 bases aligning to TRBD1. The CDR3 is 14 residues long. V shed 8 bases and J 8 bases; nucleotides not matched to a gene: 14. Germline V gene sequence: CDR1 MNHEY, CDR2 SVGEGT. DNA for the CDR3: TGTGCCAGCTCCTCCTCCAAGGGGGCTCGAGGCTACACCTTC. This gives the protein CASSSSKGARGYTF.

This clonotype has at least ten counts. The rearrangement uses TRBV10-3 and TRBJ1-3; D is ambiguous. CDR1 is ENHRY and CDR2 is SYGVKD in the germline V gene. This CDR3 contains 14 residues. V lost 0 bases, J lost 0 bases, and 3 bases lay in between. In nucleotides, the CDR3 is TGTGCCATCAGTGAGTCTGTCTCTGGAAACACCATATATTTT. It yields the protein CAISESVSGNTIYF.

In its sample, this clonotype was seen many times. The CDR3 here is CASSFQQQSRQGKTEAFF. CDR3 DNA: TGCGCCAGCAGCTTCCAACAACAATCCCGACAGGGGAAGACTGAAGCTTTCTTT. V gene TRBV5-1 combines with J gene TRBJ1-1; 8 bases fit TRBD1. CDR3 length: 18 residues. The V gene end was trimmed by 2 bases and the J gene end by 5 bases; junction bases not matched to a gene: 17. CDR1 is SGHRS, CDR2 YFSETQ, per germline.

In this sample, this clonotype turned up many times. The gene calls are TRBV6-1 and TRBJ2-7; 7 bases are shared with TRBD1. V lost 5 bases, J lost 5 bases, and 6 bases stayed unmatched. The CDR3 is made up of 13 amino acids. The V gene's germline CDR1 is MNHNS and CDR2 SASEGT. The CDR3 sequence: CASSRLTGNEQYF. CDR3 nucleotide sequence: TGTGCCAGCAGTAGACTGACAGGGAACGAGCAGTACTTC.

The rearrangement uses TRBV2 and TRBJ2-7, with TRBD2 identical over 8 bases. Germline CDR1 is SNHLY and CDR2 is FYNNEI. The V and J ends lost 5 bases and 2 bases, in that order; junction bases with no gene match: 5. CDR3 length equals 14 residues. The CDR3: CASSYLAGPYEQYF. In nucleotides, the CDR3 is TGTGCCAGCAGTTACCTAGCGGGCCCCTACGAGCAGTACTTC.

This clonotype occurred a few times. The V gene is TRBV12-3 or TRBV12-4, the J gene TRBJ2-5; 8 positions agree with TRBD1. CDR3 size: 15 residues. The V segment lost 3 bases and the J segment 5 bases; nucleotides outside the gene matches: 8. The CDR3 nucleotides are TGTGCCAGCAGTTTGGATGGACAGGGCTGGGAGACCCAGTACTTC. This codes for CASSLDGQGWETQYF.

This clonotype was seen ten or more times. This chain joins TRBV19 and TRBJ1-5, with a weak D call TRBD1 (6 bases). The CDR3 totals 13 residues. Trimming removed 4 bases at V and 5 bases at J, with 9 bases between. Per the germline V gene, CDR1 is LNHDA and CDR2 is SQIVND (reference sequence). The CDR3 is CASSTDSYQPQHF. The CDR3 nucleotides read TGTGCCAGTAGTACGGACAGTTATCAGCCCCAGCATTTT.

This clonotype was counted a few times. The chain has TRBV7-9 and TRBJ2-5, with 12 bases aligning to TRBD2. The CDR3 is 16 residues long. Per germline, CDR1 SEHNR and CDR2 FQNEAQ (reference sequence). Trimming took 5 bases from V and 3 from J; bases not matched to a gene: 7. CDR3 nucleotides: TGTGCCAGCAGCACCGGACTAGCGGGGTCAAAAGAGACCCAGTACTTC. It codes for CASSTGLAGSKETQYF.

The J gene is TRBJ2-4, the V gene TRBV20-1; 7 bases fit TRBD1. V shed 6 bases and J 9 bases; nucleotides not matched to a gene: 8. From germline, CDR1 is DFQATT and CDR2 SNEGSKA (reference sequence). The CDR3 covers 12 residues. In DNA form, the CDR3 reads TGCAGTGCCCTCCCGACAGGGACCATTCAGTACTTC. Its protein is CSALPTGTIQYF.

This chain links TRBV9 with TRBJ1-1; perhaps TRBD1 as D (5 bases). Trimming cost V 0 bases and J 6 bases, with 15 bases left between them. Germline loops: CDR1 SGDLS, CDR2 YYNGEE. The CDR3 loop spans 15 amino acids. In DNA, the CDR3 is TGTGCCAGCAGCGTAGATTGGGACGGGGGAGCTGAAGCTTTCTTT. Its protein is CASSVDWDGGAEAFF.

The V gene is TRBV28, the J gene TRBJ1-2; D unclear. The CDR3 has 14 amino acids. Trimming left V 6 bases short and J 3 bases short, with 14 bases between. Looked up from germline, CDR1 is MDHEN and CDR2 is SYDVKM. CDR3 sequence: CASSRNPSYYGYTF. The CDR3 DNA reads as TGTGCCAGCAGCCGCAATCCCTCCTACTATGGCTACACCTTC.

This rearrangement joins TRBV6-1 to TRBJ2-7, with 7 nucleotides matching TRBD1. This CDR3 contains 15 residues. With V trimmed by 6 bases and J by 2 bases, 10 bases remained unmatched. CDR1 and CDR2 from the germline V gene are MNHNS and SASEGT. In DNA, the CDR3 is TGTGCCAGCAGCCGGGCGGACAGGCACACCTACGAGCAGTACTTC. As protein: CASSRADRHTYEQYF.

The sample holds many counts of this clonotype. The V and J genes are TRBV29-1 and TRBJ1-1, with a possible D match to TRBD1 (5 bases). V was pared by 4 bases and J by 8 bases, with 5 bases between. The CDR3 contains 9 residues. Germline V gene data show CDR1 as SQVTM and CDR2 as ANQGSEA. The CDR3 here is CSVGQEAFF. CDR3 bases: TGCAGCGTTGGACAGGAAGCTTTCTTT.

This clonotype appeared a few times. The V and J genes are TRBV20-1 and TRBJ1-3, with a possible D match to TRBD1 (5 bases). Germline values: CDR1 DFQATT, CDR2 SNEGSKA (reference sequence). The CDR3 covers 15 residues. Between the trimmed V and J ends, which lost 6 bases and 1 base, there was a span of 16 bases. The CDR3 nucleotides are TGCAGTGCCACCCCCGGGGCATCTTCTGGAAACACCATATATTTT. It codes for CSATPGASSGNTIYF.

In its sample, this clonotype was seen a few times. The rearrangement links TRBV19 to TRBJ2-7; 8 bases line up with TRBD1. Germline V gene data show CDR1 as LNHDA and CDR2 as SQIVND (reference sequence). The CDR3 totals 14 residues. V was clipped by 9 bases and J by 1 base; unmatched bases: 8. CDR3 DNA sequence: TGTGCCAGCGCGACCGGGACAGGATCCTACGAGCAGTACTTC. Its protein product is CASATGTGSYEQYF.

This clonotype occurred a few times. The chain is built from TRBV12-3 or TRBV12-4 and TRBJ1-5; D not certain. The CDR3 has 12 residues. The V gene lost 4 bases and the J gene lost 6 bases, with 7 bases spanning the gap. The CDR3 DNA follows: TGTGCCAGCAGTTCTCAACTTCAGCCCCAGCATTTT. Translated: CASSSQLQPQHF.

This clonotype occurred many times. V gene TRBV6-1 combines with J gene TRBJ2-2; TRBD1 aligns across 7 bases. The CDR3 has 13 amino acids. V shed 6 bases and J 6 bases; nucleotides not matched to a gene: 4. Germline V CDR1 and CDR2: MNHNS, SASEGT. The CDR3: CASSPGTAGELFF. In DNA, the CDR3 is TGTGCCAGCAGCCCCGGGACAGCCGGGGAGCTGTTTTTT.